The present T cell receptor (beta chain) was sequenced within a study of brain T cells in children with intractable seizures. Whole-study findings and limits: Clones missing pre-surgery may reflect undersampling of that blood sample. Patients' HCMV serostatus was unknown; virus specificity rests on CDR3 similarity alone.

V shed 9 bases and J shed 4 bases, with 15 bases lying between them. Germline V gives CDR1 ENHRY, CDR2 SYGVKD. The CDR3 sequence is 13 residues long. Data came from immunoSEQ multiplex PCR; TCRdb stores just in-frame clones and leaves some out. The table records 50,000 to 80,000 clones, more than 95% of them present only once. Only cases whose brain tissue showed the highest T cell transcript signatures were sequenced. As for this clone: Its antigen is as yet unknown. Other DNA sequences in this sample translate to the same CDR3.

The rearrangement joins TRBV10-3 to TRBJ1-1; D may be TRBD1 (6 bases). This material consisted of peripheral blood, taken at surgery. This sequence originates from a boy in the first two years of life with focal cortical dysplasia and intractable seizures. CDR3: CAISKQGGTEAFF. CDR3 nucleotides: TGTGCCATTAGTAAACAGGGTGGCACTGAAGCTTTCTTT.